The 30 T cell receptor beta chains reported below all come from one sample, sequenced in a study of glioma-infiltrating T cells after dendritic cell vaccination. Method: immunoSEQ multiplex PCR; TCRdb's copy keeps in-frame clones and lacks some. This table has tens of thousands of clones, roughly 82% appearing once. The starting material was blood, obtained before dendritic cell vaccination. The receptors come from a human donor with glioblastoma.

This sequence joins TRBV7-8 and TRBJ2-1; the D gene is possibly TRBD2 (5 bases). Per germline, CDR1 SGHVS and CDR2 FQNEAQ. V dropped 0 bases and J dropped 9 bases, with 12 bases sitting between them. The CDR3 spans 14 residues. The DNA of the CDR3 is TGTGCCAGCAGCTTAGCGCTGATGGGGAGTGAGCAGTTCTTC. Protein product: CASSLALMGSEQFF.

The chain carries TRBV5-4 and TRBJ1-4; 10 bases fit TRBD1. The V gene end was trimmed by 3 bases and the J gene end by 10 bases; junction bases not matched to a gene: 6. This CDR3 comprises 14 residues. The germline CDR1 and CDR2 sequences are SGHNT and YYREEE (reference sequence). CDR3 protein: CASSSGTGVAKLFF. The DNA for the CDR3 is TGTGCCAGCAGCTCCGGGACAGGGGTGGCAAAACTGTTTTTT.

This chain connects TRBV9 to TRBJ1-4, with a tentative D call TRBD1 (5 bases). CDR3 size: 14 residues. V was clipped by 0 bases and J by 7 bases, with 10 bases between them. In germline, CDR1 is SGDLS, CDR2 YYNGEE. The CDR3 nucleotides read TGTGCCAGCAGCGTAGCCAGGGATGGTGAAAAACTGTTTTTT. Translated: CASSVARDGEKLFF.

The chain combines TRBV11-2 with TRBJ2-2; TRBD1 is a possible D gene (5 bases). Germline CDR1 and CDR2: SGHAT and FQNNGV. V was shortened by 3 bases and J by 6 bases, with 14 bases between the two germline ends. This CDR3 contains 15 residues. The CDR3 sequence is CASSFRQGQAGELFF. The CDR3 region has the DNA TGTGCCAGCAGCTTTCGCCAGGGTCAGGCCGGGGAGCTGTTTTTT.

This clone occurred once. This chain connects TRBV6-1 to TRBJ2-7, with D tentatively TRBD1 (6 bases). The CDR3 runs 15 residues. Germline CDR1 is MNHNS and CDR2 is SASEGT. Deletions cut 5 bases from V and 2 bases from J, with 16 bases between. CDR3 residues: CASSSILQGPYEQYF. The CDR3 bases are TGTGCCAGCAGTTCCATTCTACAGGGACCCTACGAGCAGTACTTC.

The J gene is TRBJ2-1, the V gene TRBV6-4, with 8 bases lining up with TRBD1. The CDR3 has 15 residues. Germline V gene lookup returns CDR1 MRHNA and CDR2 SNTAGT. V lost 2 bases, J lost 4 bases, and 4 bases stayed unmatched. Here the CDR3 reads CASSDAGQGYNEQFF. The CDR3 DNA is TGTGCCAGCAGTGACGCCGGACAGGGATACAATGAGCAGTTCTTC.

This chain uses TRBV2 with TRBJ2-7; D perhaps matches TRBD2 (6 bases). The V and J ends lost 8 bases and 6 bases respectively, with 20 bases between them. CDR3 size: 14 residues. The germline V gene encodes CDR1 SNHLY and CDR2 FYNNEI. As DNA, the CDR3 is TGTGCCAGCGTACTACTAGCCGAAAGTTCCGAGCAGTACTTC. Residues: CASVLLAESSEQYF.

The chain recombines TRBV19 with TRBJ2-2, with 8 bases identical to TRBD1. In germline, CDR1 is LNHDA, CDR2 SQIVND (reference sequence). With V trimmed by 8 bases and J by 1 base, 3 bases remained unmatched. The CDR3 has 14 amino acids. The CDR3 DNA reads as TGTGCCAGTCGGGACAGGATGAACACCGGGGAGCTGTTTTTT. The encoded protein is CASRDRMNTGELFF.

This chain joins TRBV2 and TRBJ1-4; weak D call: TRBD1 (5 bases). There are 12 residues in the CDR3. From germline, CDR1 is SNHLY and CDR2 FYNNEI. V was cut by 7 bases and J by 12 bases, with 15 bases left in between. In DNA form, the CDR3 reads TGTGCCAGCACCCCCGGCGGGGGACAACTGTTTTTT. Protein: CASTPGGGQLFF.

The chain combines TRBV6-1 with TRBJ2-1, with 10 bases identical to TRBD2. J gave up 15 bases and V 6 bases, and 17 bases lay outside the gene matches. CDR1 is MNHNS, CDR2 SASEGT, per germline. The CDR3 is made up of 15 amino acids. The CDR3 nucleotides are TGTGCCAGCAGCTCAAACCCTCTAGCGGGAGTGGTTGGGTTCTTC. This codes for CASSSNPLAGVVGFF.

The chain joins TRBV19 to TRBJ1-3, with TRBD1 matching over 7 bases. Per the germline V gene, CDR1 is LNHDA and CDR2 is SQIVND (reference sequence). The trim removed 7 bases at V and 3 bases at J, leaving 9 bases unmatched. This CDR3 is 15 amino acids long. The CDR3 bases are TGTGCCAGTACCCCAACAGGGGCTCATGGAAACACCATATATTTT. Its protein is CASTPTGAHGNTIYF.

The chain links TRBV9 to TRBJ2-1; possible D gene TRBD2, 5 bases. Between the trimmed V and J ends, which lost 3 bases and 2 bases, there was a span of 15 bases. CDR1 is SGDLS and CDR2 is YYNGEE in the germline V gene. The CDR3 consists of 16 residues. The CDR3: CASSAQGLSAYNEQFF. In nucleotides, the CDR3 is TGTGCCAGCAGCGCACAAGGACTCTCTGCCTACAATGAGCAGTTCTTC.

The chain joins TRBV5-1 to TRBJ2-5; 8 positions match TRBD2. CDR3 length: 14 residues. The germline V gene has CDR1 SGHRS and CDR2 YFSETQ. V was pared by 1 base and J by 4 bases, with 3 bases of the junction left unmatched. This chain's CDR3 is CASSLSSGRETQYF. The CDR3 coding sequence is TGCGCCAGCAGCTTGAGCAGCGGGAGAGAGACCCAGTACTTC.

The rearrangement joins TRBV14 to TRBJ1-1, with D possibly matching TRBD1 (5 bases). Trimming removed 0 bases at V and 4 bases at J, with 9 bases between. Germline CDR1 and CDR2: SGHDN and FVKESK. The CDR3 spans 14 residues. This CDR3 is CASSQEGGSTEAFF. The CDR3 nucleotides read TGTGCCAGCAGCCAAGAGGGGGGGAGCACTGAAGCTTTCTTT.

The V and J genes are TRBV5-4 and TRBJ2-1, with 9 bases identical to TRBD1. The CDR3 sequence is 15 residues long. V gave up 3 bases and J gave up 1 base; unmatched junction bases: 2. CDR1 and CDR2 from the germline V gene are SGHNT and YYREEE (reference sequence). CDR3 DNA: TGTGCCAGCAGCTCTGGACAGGGGTCCTACAATGAGCAGTTCTTC. It codes for CASSSGQGSYNEQFF. The variable domain in full, completed from reference TRBV5-4 and TRBJ2-1, reads ETGVTQSPTHLIKTRGQQVTLRCSSQSGHNTVSWYQQALGQGPQFIFQYYREEENGRGNFPPRFSGLQFPNYSSELNVNALELDDSALYLCASSSGQGSYNEQFFGPGTRLTVL.

The V gene is TRBV7-2, the J gene TRBJ2-1, with D maybe TRBD2 (5 bases). This CDR3 is built from 15 residues. Trimming shortened V by 1 base and J by 6 bases, and 13 bases separated the two germline ends. CDR1 is SGHTA, CDR2 FQGNSA, per germline. The CDR3 DNA reads as TGTGCCAGCAGCTTAGATGGGAAGAGGGTCAATGAGCAGTTCTTC. It specifies CASSLDGKRVNEQFF.

The chain recombines TRBV7-9 with TRBJ2-1, with 8 positions matching TRBD1. V shed 5 bases and J 14 bases; nucleotides not matched to a gene: 14. CDR3 size: 14 residues. Germline V gives CDR1 SEHNR, CDR2 FQNEAQ (reference sequence). The CDR3 DNA is TGTGCCAGCAGCCCCTCAATAGGTAACAGGGGGAAGTTCTTC. The encoded protein is CASSPSIGNRGKFF.

This sequence joins TRBV2 and TRBJ2-2; D uncertain. V was cut by 4 bases and J by 4 bases, with 16 bases left in between. Germline V CDR1 and CDR2: SNHLY, FYNNEI. CDR3 length: 16 residues. DNA for the CDR3: TGTGCCAGCAGTGTCACCCCCCCAGGAACCACCGGGGAGCTGTTTTTT. It encodes CASSVTPPGTTGELFF.

The CDR3 protein is CASSPQGLANTGELFF. The CDR3 DNA sequence: TGTGCCAGCAGCCCCCAGGGACTAGCCAACACCGGGGAGCTGTTTTTT. This chain connects TRBV9 to TRBJ2-2; 9 bases are a match to TRBD2. With 4 bases clipped from V and 2 bases from J, the junction kept 6 bases outside the gene matches. The CDR3 length is 16 residues. The germline CDR1 and CDR2 sequences are SGDLS and YYNGEE.

The rearrangement links TRBV7-2 to TRBJ2-1, with 7 bases matching TRBD2. V gave up 1 base and J gave up 10 bases; unmatched junction bases: 13. Germline CDR1 and CDR2: SGHTA and FQGNSA. CDR3 length: 16 amino acids. The CDR3 region has the DNA TGTGCCAGCAGCTTAGTGAGGACGACAGCGGGATACGAGCAGTTCTTC. Residues: CASSLVRTTAGYEQFF.

The chain is built from TRBV7-9 and TRBJ2-7; tentative D call: TRBD2 (5 bases). This CDR3 comprises 12 residues. V lost 7 bases, J lost 7 bases, and 14 bases lay in between. Germline CDR1 and CDR2: SEHNR and FQNEAQ (reference sequence). CDR3 sequence: CASNEGSREQYF. In nucleotides, the CDR3 is TGTGCCAGCAACGAGGGTTCGAGGGAGCAGTACTTC.

The J gene is TRBJ1-1, the V gene TRBV7-8, with D unresolved. This CDR3 is built from 15 residues. V was pared by 1 base and J by 0 bases, with 9 bases between. Germline V gene lookup returns CDR1 SGHVS and CDR2 FQNEAQ. The CDR3 sequence is CASSLGEGMNTEAFF. The CDR3 DNA reads TGTGCCAGCAGCTTAGGTGAGGGCATGAACACTGAAGCTTTCTTT.

As DNA, the CDR3 is TGTGCCAGCAGCAGATGCCGGGACAGGCTCGCCTACGAGCAGTACTTC. This codes for CASSRCRDRLAYEQYF. The genes are TRBV21-1 and TRBJ2-7; TRBD1 reflects the table's D call only, with no check against the DNA. TRBV21-1 counts as a pseudogene. The CDR3 covers 16 residues.

The chain carries TRBV2 and TRBJ2-5; no clear D. The CDR3 sequence is 13 residues long. The V gene's germline CDR1 is SNHLY and CDR2 FYNNEI. V lost 8 bases, J lost 2 bases, and 12 bases lay in between. The CDR3 loop is CASLKTYQETQYF. In DNA form, the CDR3 reads TGTGCCAGCCTCAAGACATATCAAGAGACCCAGTACTTC. Full variable domain (remainder filled in from reference TRBV2 and TRBJ2-5): EPEVTQTPSHQVTQMGQEVILRCVPISNHLYFYWYRQILGQKVEFLVSFYNNEISEKSEIFDDQFSVERPDGSNFTLKIRSTKLEDSAMYFCASLKTYQETQYFGPGTRLLVL.

The chain carries TRBV7-3 and TRBJ2-1, with 9 bases matching TRBD1. CDR3 length equals 15 residues. The J segment lost 1 base and the V segment lost 5 bases, leaving 3 bases of the junction unmatched. The germline CDR1 and CDR2 sequences are SGHTA and FQGTGA. CDR3 nucleotide sequence: TGTGCCAGCAGCGCAGACAGGGGGTCCTACAATGAGCAGTTCTTC. Its translation: CASSADRGSYNEQFF.

V is TRBV4-1 and J is TRBJ1-5; D is unclear. V lost 1 base and J 0 bases, leaving 16 bases between the germline ends. Germline CDR1 is MGHRA and CDR2 is YSYEKL. CDR3 length: 18 residues. The CDR3 loop is CASSQGISLSYSNQPQHF. The CDR3 DNA reads as TGCGCCAGCAGCCAAGGAATAAGTCTCTCCTATAGCAATCAGCCCCAGCATTTT.

The chain uses TRBV28 and TRBJ1-2; 9 bases line up with TRBD1. V trimming: 2 bases; J trimming: 8 bases; junction bases outside the gene matches: 9. Germline V gene data show CDR1 as MDHEN and CDR2 as SYDVKM. The CDR3 is 15 residues long. The DNA of the CDR3 is TGTGCCAGCAGTTTACGGGACAGGGATGGGGGGGGCTACACCTTC. This translates into CASSLRDRDGGGYTF.

Here the CDR3 reads CASSLTAPTGSYGYTF. Here the CDR3 DNA reads TGTGCCAGCAGCTTAACGGCTCCGACAGGGAGCTATGGCTACACCTTC. The chain is built from TRBV7-9 and TRBJ1-2, with 7 bases that match TRBD1. V was pared by 2 bases and J by 4 bases, with 10 bases of the junction left unmatched. CDR3 length: 16 residues. The germline V gene has CDR1 SEHNR and CDR2 FQNEAQ (reference sequence).

This rearrangement joins TRBV20-1 to TRBJ1-4, with 8 bases identical to TRBD1. The CDR3 sequence is 11 residues long. Germline V lookup: CDR1 DFQATT, CDR2 SNEGSKA (reference sequence). V trimming: 1 base; J trimming: 11 bases; junction bases outside the gene matches: 0. Here the CDR3 reads CSARGQGKLFF. CDR3 DNA sequence: TGCAGTGCTAGAGGACAGGGGAAACTGTTTTTT.

This sequence joins TRBV19 and TRBJ2-7; TRBD2 agrees at 14 bases. Germline assignment: CDR1 LNHDA and CDR2 SQIVND (reference sequence). There are 16 residues in the CDR3. Trimming removed 4 bases from V and 1 base from J; junction bases left unmatched: 3. The CDR3 spells CASSTTSGRVSYEQYV. The CDR3 coding sequence is TGTGCCAGTAGTACGACTAGCGGGAGGGTTTCCTACGAGCAGTACGTC.